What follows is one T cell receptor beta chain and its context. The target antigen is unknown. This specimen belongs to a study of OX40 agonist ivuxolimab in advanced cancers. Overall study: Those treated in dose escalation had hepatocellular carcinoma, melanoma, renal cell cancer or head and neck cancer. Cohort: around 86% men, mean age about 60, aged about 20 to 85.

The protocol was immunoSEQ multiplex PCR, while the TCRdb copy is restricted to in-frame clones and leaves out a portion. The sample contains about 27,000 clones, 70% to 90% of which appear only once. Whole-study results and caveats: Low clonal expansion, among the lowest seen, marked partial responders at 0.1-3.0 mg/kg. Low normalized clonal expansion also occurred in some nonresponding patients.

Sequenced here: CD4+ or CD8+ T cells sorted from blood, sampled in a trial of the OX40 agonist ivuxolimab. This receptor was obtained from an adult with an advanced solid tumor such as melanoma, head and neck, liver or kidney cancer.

The CDR3 sequence: CSAPTGSNYGYTF. DNA of the CDR3: TGCAGCGCTCCTACAGGGTCCAACTATGGCTACACCTTC. The rearrangement links TRBV29-1 to TRBJ1-2; D is possibly TRBD1 (6 bases). V lost 7 bases and J lost 2, with 14 bases in between. Germline V gene lookup returns CDR1 SQVTM and CDR2 ANQGSEA. This CDR3 contains 13 residues.